This is a list of T cell receptor beta chains from one sample in a study of blood T cells in healthy people across ages. TCRdb re-analysed the 5' RACE reads in MiXCR, keeping a single row per CDR3 protein. The data show roughly 1,800,000 distinct CDR3 sequences, around half seen once. Sequenced input: blood. These receptors were taken from a woman aged 35 to 49 in good health. The CDR3 runs from the conserved cysteine through the conserved F or W. A D gene is named only where the DNA matches it firmly. Only part of the rows carry a size: once, few, many, or a class if the clone is expanded.

d_call	cdr3_length	j_call	clone_size	v_call	cdr3_aa	cdr3_nt
-	14	TRBJ2-1	once	TRBV27	CASSGTSPHNEQFF	TGTGCCAGCAGTGGGACGAGCCCTCACAATGAGCAGTTCTTC
TRBD1	14	TRBJ1-2	few	TRBV12-3/TRBV12-4	CASSPSGGNYGYTF	TGTGCCAGCAGCCCTTCAGGGGGTAACTATGGCTACACCTTC
-	14	TRBJ2-3	-	TRBV7-9	CASSQLGVRSTQYF	TGTGCCAGCAGCCAGTTGGGGGTCAGAAGTACGCAGTATTTT
-	12	TRBJ1-6	few	TRBV27	CASRGRNSPLHF	TGTGCCAGCAGAGGAAGAAATTCACCCCTCCACTTT
-	14	TRBJ2-5	few	TRBV6-5	CASSYEFGGETQYF	TGTGCCAGCAGTTACGAGTTTGGTGGGGAGACCCAGTACTTC
TRBD2	16	TRBJ2-1	-	TRBV6-2/TRBV6-3	CASSYAGLAIGNEQFF	TGTGCCAGCAGTTACGCTGGACTAGCGATAGGTAATGAGCAGTTCTTC
TRBD1	12	TRBJ2-5	few	TRBV9	CASSELPGQKYF	TGTGCCAGCAGCGAACTACCGGGACAGAAGTACTTC
-	15	TRBJ2-3	-	TRBV4-3	CASSQDEGVSDTQYF	TGCGCCAGCAGCCAAGATGAGGGGGTGTCAGATACGCAGTATTTT
-	15	TRBJ2-3	-	TRBV7-6	CASSLLSSRTDTQYF	TGTGCCAGCAGCTTACTGTCTAGTCGTACAGATACGCAGTATTTT
-	16	TRBJ2-5	-	TRBV7-2	CASSSRRGRGQETQYF	TGTGCCAGCAGCTCGCGGAGAGGCAGGGGACAAGAGACCCAGTACTTC
-	13	TRBJ2-1	-	TRBV2	CASSEGLANEQFF	TGTGCCAGCAGTGAAGGTCTAGCCAATGAGCAGTTCTTC
TRBD1	12	TRBJ1-2	-	TRBV4-2	CASSQSTGTATF	TGTGCCAGCAGCCAATCGACCGGGACAGCCACCTTC
TRBD2	14	TRBJ2-3	-	TRBV11-2	CASSHSGDTDTQYF	TGTGCCAGCAGTCATAGCGGGGACACAGATACGCAGTATTTT
TRBD1	13	TRBJ1-5	-	TRBV6-2/TRBV6-3	CASKRTGIQPQHF	TGTGCCAGCAAAAGGACAGGGATTCAGCCCCAGCATTTT
-	14	TRBJ1-2	-	TRBV2	CASRVQGHNYGYTF	TGTGCCAGCCGGGTTCAGGGTCATAACTATGGCTACACCTTC
TRBD1	15	TRBJ1-2	-	TRBV28	CASSSSWDRGYGYTF	TGTGCCAGCAGCTCCTCCTGGGACAGGGGCTATGGCTACACCTTC
TRBD1	15	TRBJ2-1	few	TRBV6-6	CASSYGQGISNEQFF	TGTGCCAGCAGTTACGGACAGGGTATCTCCAATGAGCAGTTCTTC
-	13	TRBJ2-7	-	TRBV7-7	CASRPTGIETKYF	TGTGCTAGCAGGCCCACGGGGATCGAGACCAAGTACTTC
-	18	TRBJ2-5	-	TRBV6-2/TRBV6-3	CASSPQPGGLRWQETQYF	TGTGCCAGCAGCCCCCAACCCGGGGGGCTGCGATGGCAAGAGACCCAGTACTTC
TRBD2	16	TRBJ2-7	-	TRBV4-3	CASSQVGGALRNEQYF	TGCGCCAGCAGCCAAGTCGGGGGGGCCCTTCGGAATGAGCAGTACTTC
-	13	TRBJ2-5	-	TRBV28	CASNNGGGETQYF	TGTGCCAGCAACAATGGTGGGGGAGAGACCCAGTACTTC
-	13	TRBJ1-2	-	TRBV7-2	CASSLRRECGYTF	TGTGCCAGCAGCTTACGCAGGGAATGTGGCTACACCTTC
-	13	TRBJ2-5	-	TRBV3-1	CASSQANGETQYF	TGTGCCAGCAGCCAAGCAAATGGAGAGACCCAGTACTTC
-	12	TRBJ2-5	many	TRBV28	CASSFRRETQYF	TGTGCCAGCAGTTTTAGGCGAGAGACCCAGTACTTC
TRBD2	14	TRBJ2-5	few	TRBV7-2	CASSFAGDQETQYF	TGTGCCAGCAGCTTTGCGGGGGATCAAGAGACCCAGTACTTC
-	12	TRBJ2-5	few	TRBV7-2	CASSGWGETQYF	TGTGCCAGCTCCGGGTGGGGAGAGACCCAGTACTTC
-	17	TRBJ2-6	-	TRBV6-2/TRBV6-3	CASSGSCLGSGANVLTF	TGTGCCAGCAGTGGGAGCTGTCTTGGCTCTGGGGCCAACGTCCTGACTTTC
TRBD1	15	TRBJ2-1	-	TRBV28	CASRPPQGTKAEQFF	TGTGCCAGCAGACCCCCACAGGGGACAAAGGCTGAGCAGTTCTTC
-	14	TRBJ1-5	-	TRBV20-1	CSASRGHSNQPQHF	TGCAGTGCTTCCCGGGGACATAGCAATCAGCCCCAGCATTTT
TRBD1	15	TRBJ2-7	-	TRBV28	CASSGYDRGLNEQYF	TGTGCCAGCAGCGGGTATGACAGGGGGCTCAACGAGCAGTACTTC
-	15	TRBJ2-3	-	TRBV9	CASSARGLQSDTQYF	TGTGCCAGCAGCGCCCGGGGGCTGCAATCAGATACGCAGTATTTT
TRBD2	14	TRBJ2-5	-	TRBV29-1	CSVEWEGNQETQYF	TGCAGCGTTGAATGGGAGGGAAACCAAGAGACCCAGTACTTC
-	12	TRBJ1-4	few	TRBV27	CASSGTSEKLFF	TGTGCCAGCTCCGGGACAAGTGAAAAACTGTTTTTT
TRBD2	14	TRBJ2-1	-	TRBV2	CASNLGLGQETQFF	TGTGCCAGCAATTTGGGACTAGGCCAAGAGACCCAGTTCTTC
-	14	TRBJ2-7	-	TRBV13	CASSLGGGPTVTYF	TGTGCCAGCAGCTTAGGCGGGGGACCTACTGTTACGTACTTC
TRBD2	16	TRBJ2-1	-	TRBV7-2	CASSASGTSGSNEQFF	TGTGCCAGCAGCGCTTCCGGGACTAGCGGTTCCAATGAGCAGTTCTTC
-	13	TRBJ2-7	once	TRBV6-5	CASRAGAPYEQYF	TGTGCCAGCCGGGCGGGGGCCCCCTACGAGCAGTACTTC
-	15	TRBJ1-2	-	TRBV5-1	CASSLALDRALGYTF	TGCGCCAGCAGCTTGGCCCTGGACCGGGCGTTGGGCTACACCTTC
-	13	TRBJ1-1	few	TRBV11-1	CASSSTGLIEAFF	TGTGCCAGCAGCTCCACGGGACTAATAGAAGCTTTCTTT
-	14	TRBJ1-5	once	TRBV27	CASSLWGKNQPRHF	TGTGCCAGCAGTTTGTGGGGCAAAAATCAGCCCCGGCATTTT
-	16	TRBJ2-1	once	TRBV29-1	CSAIRSRPTSYNEQFF	TGCAGCGCCATACGTAGCCGTCCTACCTCCTACAATGAGCAGTTCTTC
TRBD2	16	TRBJ2-3	-	TRBV20-1	CSAPRLAGLSTDTQYF	TGCAGTGCGCCGCGACTAGCGGGGCTTAGCACAGATACGCAGTATTTT
-	15	TRBJ1-5	-	TRBV7-2	CASKPGLYSNQPQHF	TGTGCCAGCAAGCCAGGGCTATATAGCAATCAGCCCCAGCATTTT
TRBD1	16	TRBJ2-1	-	TRBV13	CASSLGDRPNYNEQFF	TGTGCCAGCAGCTTAGGGGACAGGCCCAACTACAATGAGCAGTTCTTC
TRBD2	17	TRBJ2-3	few	TRBV20-1	CSARGSFVAGPTDTQYF	TGCAGTGCTAGAGGGTCGTTCGTAGCGGGCCCCACAGATACGCAGTATTTT
-	15	TRBJ1-2	-	TRBV7-8	CASRNLAGPNYGYTF	TGTGCCAGCAGGAATCTCGCAGGGCCTAACTATGGCTACACCTTC
TRBD2	15	TRBJ2-1	-	TRBV20-1	CSLPWERGGPGEQFF	TGCAGTCTCCCCTGGGAGCGGGGGGGCCCGGGTGAGCAGTTCTTC
TRBD2	15	TRBJ2-5	-	TRBV12-3/TRBV12-4	CASSLLAGDAETQYF	TGTGCCAGCAGTCTCTTAGCGGGGGACGCAGAGACCCAGTACTTC
-	16	TRBJ2-5	few	TRBV7-2	CASSLARMRNQETQYF	TGTGCCAGCAGCTTAGCGCGGATGCGGAACCAAGAGACCCAGTACTTC
TRBD1	16	TRBJ1-5	-	TRBV28	CASSLPPGGINQPQHF	TGTGCTAGCAGTCTTCCCCCAGGGGGAATAAATCAGCCCCAGCATTTT
-	16	TRBJ1-2	few	TRBV9	CASSVEDRDTSYGYTF	TGTGCCAGCAGCGTAGAGGACCGGGACACCTCCTATGGCTACACCTTC
-	13	TRBJ2-5	many	TRBV6-5	CASSYGGEETQYF	TGTGCCAGCAGTTATGGCGGGGAAGAGACCCAGTACTTC
TRBD1	14	TRBJ1-2	-	TRBV29-1	CSVDLDDRVGGYTF	TGCAGCGTCGACTTGGACGACAGGGTTGGGGGCTACACCTTC